A selection of T cell receptor beta chains follows, all from one sample in a study of T cell responses to AZD1222 COVID-19 vaccine. Data came from immunoSEQ multiplex PCR; TCRdb stores just in-frame clones and leaves some out. The sample yields roughly 120,000 clones, about 90% seen once. The sample was peripheral blood, taken on day 0 of AZD1222 vaccination. The receptor source for this set is an adult in good health. CDR3s include the opening cysteine and the closing phenylalanine or tryptophan. D genes are given only for firm matches. Clone size is stated in some rows and not others, as once, few, many or a class when expanded.

V,D,J,size,CDR3,DNA
TRBV24-1,NA,TRBJ2-3,NA,CATSQGTDTQYF,TGTGCCACCAGTCAGGGCACAGATACGCAGTATTTT
TRBV30,NA,TRBJ2-1,NA,CAWSGGYTYNEQFF,TGTGCCTGGAGTGGGGGGTACACCTACAATGAGCAGTTCTTC
TRBV24-1,NA,TRBJ1-2,NA,CATSDVGQPYGYTF,TGTGCCACCAGTGATGTGGGGCAACCCTATGGCTACACCTTC
TRBV6-5,TRBD2,TRBJ2-1,NA,CASSYSKVLAGGEQFF,TGTGCCAGCAGTTACTCGAAGGTCCTAGCGGGAGGTGAGCAGTTCTTC
TRBV28,TRBD1,TRBJ1-2,NA,CASNDRVGYTF,TGTGCCAGCAACGACAGGGTCGGCTACACCTTC
TRBV3-1/TRBV3-2,NA,TRBJ2-3,NA,CASSQNYLRSDTQYF,TGTGCCAGCAGCCAAAACTACTTGCGGTCAGATACGCAGTATTTT
TRBV7-2,NA,TRBJ2-6,NA,CASSLSSGANVLTF,TGTGCCAGCAGCTTATCTTCTGGGGCCAACGTCCTGACTTTC
TRBV10-2,NA,TRBJ2-7,NA,CASTEGGARGWGEQYF,TGCGCCAGCACCGAGGGTGGGGCAAGGGGATGGGGCGAGCAGTACTTC
TRBV29-1,NA,TRBJ2-5,NA,CSVGQGGHRETQYF,TGCAGCGTTGGGCAGGGAGGTCATCGAGAGACCCAGTACTTC
TRBV7-9,NA,TRBJ1-4,NA,CASRPAGIATNEKLFF,TGTGCCAGCAGACCGGCAGGGATTGCAACTAATGAAAAACTGTTTTTT
TRBV28,NA,TRBJ1-5,once,CASSRHSGQPQHF,TGTGCCAGCAGTCGACACTCTGGACAGCCCCAGCATTTT
TRBV5-1,TRBD1,TRBJ1-2,NA,CASSEGQGGYGYTF,TGCGCCAGCAGCGAGGGACAGGGAGGCTATGGCTACACCTTC
TRBV6-5,TRBD2,TRBJ2-3,NA,CASMRGGLDTQYF,TGTGCCAGCATGCGGGGGGGTCTAGATACGCAGTATTTT